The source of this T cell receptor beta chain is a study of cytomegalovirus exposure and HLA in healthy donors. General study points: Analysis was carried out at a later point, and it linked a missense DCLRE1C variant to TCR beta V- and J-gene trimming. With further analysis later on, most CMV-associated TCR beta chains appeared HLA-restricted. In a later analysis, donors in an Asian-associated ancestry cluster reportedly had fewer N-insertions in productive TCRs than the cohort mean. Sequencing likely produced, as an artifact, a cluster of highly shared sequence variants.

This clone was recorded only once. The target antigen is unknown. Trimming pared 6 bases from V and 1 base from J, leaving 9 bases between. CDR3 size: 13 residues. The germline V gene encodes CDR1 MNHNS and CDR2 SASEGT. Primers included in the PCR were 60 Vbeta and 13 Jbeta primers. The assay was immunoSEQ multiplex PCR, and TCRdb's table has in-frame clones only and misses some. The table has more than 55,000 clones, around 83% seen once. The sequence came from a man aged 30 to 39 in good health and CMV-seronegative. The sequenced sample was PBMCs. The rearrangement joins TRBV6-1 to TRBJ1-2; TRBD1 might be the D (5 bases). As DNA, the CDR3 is TGTGCCAGCAGCGGGGGAAGTAACTATGGCTACACCTTC. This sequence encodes CASSGGSNYGYTF.